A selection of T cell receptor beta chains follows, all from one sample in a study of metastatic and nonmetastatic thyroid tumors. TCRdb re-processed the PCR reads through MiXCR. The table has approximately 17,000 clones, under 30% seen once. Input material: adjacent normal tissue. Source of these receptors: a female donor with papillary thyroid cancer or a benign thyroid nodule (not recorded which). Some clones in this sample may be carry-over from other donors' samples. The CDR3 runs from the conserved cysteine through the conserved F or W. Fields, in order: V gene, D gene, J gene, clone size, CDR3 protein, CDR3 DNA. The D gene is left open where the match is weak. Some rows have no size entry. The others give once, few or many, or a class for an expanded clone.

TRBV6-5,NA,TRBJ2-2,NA,CASSYSTVGRAGELFF,TGTGCCAGCAGTTACTCCACGGTCGGTAGGGCCGGGGAGCTGTTTTTT
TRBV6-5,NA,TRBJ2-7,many,CASSYMAEQYF,TGTGCCAGCAGTTATATGGCCGAGCAGTACTTC
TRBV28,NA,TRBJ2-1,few,CASSPPQANEQFF,TGTGCCAGCAGTCCACCCCAGGCAAATGAGCAGTTCTTC
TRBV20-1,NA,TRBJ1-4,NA,CSALPDKGVGKLFF,TGCAGTGCCCTGCCGGACAAGGGGGTAGGAAAACTGTTTTTT
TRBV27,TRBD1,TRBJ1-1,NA,CASSAQTGAAFF,TGTGCCAGCAGTGCCCAAACAGGGGCGGCTTTCTTT
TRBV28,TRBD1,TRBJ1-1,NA,CASRGQGAYTEAFF,TGTGCCAGCAGAGGACAGGGGGCTTACACTGAAGCTTTCTTT
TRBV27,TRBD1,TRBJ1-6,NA,CASSEDRTGPSPLHF,TGTGCCAGCAGTGAGGACAGGACCGGGCCCTCACCCCTCCACTTT
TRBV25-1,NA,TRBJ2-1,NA,CASSELAGEQFF,TGTGCCAGCAGTGAACTTGCAGGGGAGCAGTTCTTC
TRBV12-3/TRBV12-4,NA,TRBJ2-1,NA,CASSTSLSGDDNEQFF,TGTGCCAGCAGTACATCCCTATCGGGAGACGACAATGAGCAGTTCTTC
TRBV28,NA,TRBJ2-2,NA,CASSPSGANTGELFF,TGTGCCAGCAGTCCGTCGGGGGCGAACACCGGGGAGCTGTTTTTT
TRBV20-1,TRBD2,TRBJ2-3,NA,CSAASGRLSTDTQYF,TGCAGTGCTGCTAGCGGGAGGCTCAGCACAGATACGCAGTATTTT
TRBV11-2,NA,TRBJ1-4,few,CASSPRRWDEKLFF,TGTGCCAGCAGCCCCCGCCGCTGGGATGAAAAACTGTTTTTT
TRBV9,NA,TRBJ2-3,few,CASSRISDTQYF,TGTGCCAGCAGTCGAATATCAGATACGCAGTATTTT
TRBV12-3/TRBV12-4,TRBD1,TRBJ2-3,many,CASSLEGQNTDTQYF,TGTGCCAGCAGTTTAGAGGGACAGAACACAGATACGCAGTATTTT
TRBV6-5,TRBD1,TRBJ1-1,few,CASSYSPWTGNTEAFF,TGTGCCAGCAGTTACTCGCCGTGGACAGGGAACACTGAAGCTTTCTTT
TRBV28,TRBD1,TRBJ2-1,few,CASRKTGDHEQFF,TGTGCCAGCAGAAAGACAGGGGACCATGAGCAGTTCTTC
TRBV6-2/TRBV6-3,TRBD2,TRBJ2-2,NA,CASSRLAGGNTGELFF,TGTGCCAGCAGTCGGCTAGCGGGGGGGAATACCGGCGAGCTGTTTTTT
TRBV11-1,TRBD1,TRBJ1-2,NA,CASSFGQGVDGYTF,TGTGCCAGCAGCTTCGGACAGGGGGTTGATGGCTACACCTTC
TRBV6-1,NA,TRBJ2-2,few,CASSESVGIGELFF,TGTGCCAGCAGTGAATCCGTGGGGATCGGGGAGCTGTTTTTT
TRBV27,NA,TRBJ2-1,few,CASSPKVVGVQFF,TGTGCCAGCAGTCCAAAGGTAGTGGGAGTGCAGTTCTTC
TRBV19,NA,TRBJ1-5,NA,CASSIETGYSNQPQHF,TGTGCCAGTAGTATAGAGACAGGTTATAGCAATCAGCCCCAGCATTTT
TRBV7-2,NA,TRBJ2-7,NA,CASSLCGSSYEQCF,TGTGCCAGCAGCTTATGCGGTAGCTCCTACGAGCAGTGCTTC
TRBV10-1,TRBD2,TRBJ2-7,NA,CASSFSGKNYEQYF,TGCGCCAGCAGTTTTAGCGGGAAGAACTACGAGCAGTACTTC
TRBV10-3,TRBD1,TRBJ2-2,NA,CAITNRGSNTGELFF,TGTGCCATCACAAACAGGGGTTCGAACACCGGGGAGCTGTTTTTT
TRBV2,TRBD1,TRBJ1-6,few,CASSSGTGGSSPLHF,TGTGCCAGCAGCTCCGGGACAGGGGGCTCTTCACCCCTCCACTTT
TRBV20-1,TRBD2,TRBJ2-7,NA,CSAPGRGTEQYF,TGCAGTGCCCCGGGGAGGGGTACCGAGCAGTACTTC
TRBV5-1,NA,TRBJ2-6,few,CASSLGGPGANVLTF,TGCGCCAGCAGCTTGGGCGGTCCTGGGGCCAACGTCCTGACTTTC
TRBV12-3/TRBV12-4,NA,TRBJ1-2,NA,CASRGTSEVGGYTF,TGTGCCAGCAGGGGGACGTCCGAAGTAGGCGGCTACACCTTC
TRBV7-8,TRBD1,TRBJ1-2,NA,CASSFVQGSGYTF,TGTGCCAGCAGCTTCGTACAGGGGAGCGGCTACACCTTC
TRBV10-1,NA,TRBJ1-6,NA,CASSGITGYNSPLHF,TGCGCCAGCAGTGGAATAACAGGGTACAATTCACCCCTCCACTTT
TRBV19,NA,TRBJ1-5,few,CASSIEGGSQPQHF,TGTGCCAGTAGTATAGAAGGGGGGAGCCAGCCCCAGCATTTT
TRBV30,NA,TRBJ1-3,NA,CAWSQVENTIYF,TGTGCCTGGTCCCAGGTCGAAAACACCATATATTTT
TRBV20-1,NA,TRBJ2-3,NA,CSADLYSEASDTQYF,TGCAGTGCCGACCTTTATAGCGAGGCGTCAGATACGCAGTATTTT
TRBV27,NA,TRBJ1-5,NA,CASSPRYGQPQHF,TGTGCCAGCAGTCCCCGGTACGGCCAGCCCCAGCATTTT
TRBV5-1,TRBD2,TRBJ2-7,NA,CASSPTSGGRWEQYF,TGCGCCAGCAGCCCTACTAGCGGGGGGCGGTGGGAGCAGTACTTC
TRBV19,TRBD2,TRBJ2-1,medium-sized,CASSIDSIGGSSYNEQFF,TGTGCCAGTAGTATAGATTCCATCGGGGGGAGCTCCTACAATGAGCAGTTCTTC
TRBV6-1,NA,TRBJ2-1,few,CASSETFIGINEQFF,TGTGCCAGCAGTGAAACTTTTATAGGCATCAATGAGCAGTTCTTC
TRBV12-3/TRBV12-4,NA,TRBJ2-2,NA,CASSSQVPGELFF,TGTGCCAGCAGTTCCCAGGTGCCCGGGGAGCTGTTTTTT
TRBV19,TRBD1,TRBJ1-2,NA,CASSGQGGLNGYTF,TGTGCCAGTAGCGGACAGGGGGGTTTGAATGGCTACACCTTC
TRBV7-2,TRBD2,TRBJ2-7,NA,CASRRETSGPMEQYF,TGTGCCAGCAGGCGGGAAACTAGCGGTCCTATGGAGCAGTACTTC
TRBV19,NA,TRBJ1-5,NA,CASVPSGGGQPQHF,TGTGCCAGTGTCCCCTCGGGGGGCGGCCAGCCCCAGCATTTT
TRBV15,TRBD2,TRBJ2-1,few,CATSPLAGGEQFF,TGTGCCACCAGCCCTTTAGCGGGAGGAGAGCAGTTCTTC
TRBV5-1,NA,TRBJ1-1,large,CASSLGMGREAFF,TGCGCCAGCAGCTTGGGAATGGGCAGGGAAGCTTTCTTT
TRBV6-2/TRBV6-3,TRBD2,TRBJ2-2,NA,CASSYYTSGRVVTGELFF,TGTGCAAGCAGTTACTATACTAGCGGGAGGGTTGTCACCGGGGAGCTGTTTTTT
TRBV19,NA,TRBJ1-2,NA,CASRHETARYGYAF,TGTGCCAGTCGACACGAGACAGCGCGCTATGGCTACGCATTC
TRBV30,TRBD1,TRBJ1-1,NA,CAWSAPDRTNTEAFF,TGTGCCTGGAGTGCACCGGACAGGACGAACACTGAAGCTTTCTTT
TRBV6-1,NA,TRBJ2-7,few,CASSPQVWEAYEQYF,TGTGCCAGCAGTCCCCAGGTTTGGGAGGCCTACGAGCAGTACTTC
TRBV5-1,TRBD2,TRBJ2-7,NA,CASSTGLAEAYQYF,TGCGCCAGCAGCACTGGACTAGCGGAGGCGTATCAGTACTTC
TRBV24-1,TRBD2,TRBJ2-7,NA,CATSDLAGRNYEQYF,TGTGCCACCAGTGATTTAGCGGGGCGTAACTACGAGCAGTACTTC